This is a list of T cell receptor beta chains from one sample in a study of cytomegalovirus exposure and HLA in healthy donors. Profiled with immunoSEQ multiplex PCR; TCRdb holds only in-frame clones, not every one. The data show hundreds of thousands of clones, 80% to 90% seen once. The sequencing sample was made of PBMCs. The receptors here all came from a woman aged 18-29 years in good health and CMV-seropositive. CDR3s leave out the opening cysteine and the closing phenylalanine or tryptophan. A D gene is named only where the DNA matches it firmly. Rows give clone size only sometimes, using once, few, many, or a class for an expanded clone.

size: .
V: TRBV12-5
D: .
J: TRBJ1-1
length: 12
CDR3: ASGTGYRDTEAF

size: .
V: TRBV9
D: .
J: TRBJ1-1
length: 11
CDR3: ASSDDSLGQAF

size: .
V: TRBV28
D: TRBD1
J: TRBJ1-2
length: 11
CDR3: ASITDRGFGYT

size: few
V: TRBV6-5
D: TRBD1
J: TRBJ2-1
length: 13
CDR3: ASSTLTGVDNEQF

size: .
V: TRBV2
D: .
J: TRBJ2-7
length: 13
CDR3: ASSPTLQQAYEQY

size: once
V: TRBV28
D: TRBD1
J: TRBJ2-7
length: 15
CDR3: ASSSPVSGTGSYEQY

size: .
V: TRBV19
D: .
J: TRBJ1-2
length: 12
CDR3: ASSHWQGRYGYT

size: .
V: TRBV10-3
D: TRBD1
J: TRBJ1-5
length: 15
CDR3: AISAGQGARGNQPQH

size: .
V: TRBV29-1
D: .
J: TRBJ2-7
length: 11
CDR3: SGPGGIAYEQY

size: .
V: TRBV15
D: TRBD2
J: TRBJ2-5
length: 15
CDR3: ATSRPKTSGRGETQY

size: .
V: TRBV2
D: .
J: TRBJ2-3
length: 11
CDR3: ASSGTDLDTQY

size: .
V: TRBV28
D: TRBD2
J: TRBJ2-7
length: 11
CDR3: ASSLADSYEQY

size: .
V: TRBV30
D: .
J: TRBJ2-7
length: 10
CDR3: AWSAVYYEQY

size: .
V: TRBV18
D: .
J: TRBJ2-3
length: 15
CDR3: ASSRSYAGTFTDTQY

size: .
V: TRBV11-3
D: TRBD2
J: TRBJ2-1
length: 13
CDR3: ASSPRLAGVNEQF

size: .
V: TRBV27
D: .
J: TRBJ1-1
length: 11
CDR3: ASSFGRATEAF

size: few
V: TRBV6-1
D: .
J: TRBJ2-2
length: 10
CDR3: ASREVPGELF

size: .
V: TRBV28
D: TRBD1
J: TRBJ1-5
length: 13
CDR3: ASSLTGTGNQPQH

size: once
V: TRBV7-9
D: TRBD1
J: TRBJ1-5
length: 14
CDR3: ASSAGQGAYNQPQH

size: .
V: TRBV10-1
D: .
J: TRBJ2-5
length: 11
CDR3: ASSDRGQETQY

size: .
V: TRBV28
D: .
J: TRBJ2-3
length: 12
CDR3: ASSLVAETDTQY

size: .
V: TRBV6-5
D: TRBD1
J: TRBJ2-7
length: 14
CDR3: ASSYRPGQGSYEQY

size: .
V: TRBV11-3
D: .
J: TRBJ2-3
length: 11
CDR3: ASGGRFTDTQY

size: .
V: TRBV6-5
D: .
J: TRBJ2-1
length: 9
CDR3: ASRRGSEQF

size: once
V: TRBV29-1
D: .
J: TRBJ1-1
length: 9
CDR3: SVTDLAEAF

size: .
V: TRBV4-1
D: .
J: TRBJ2-1
length: 12
CDR3: ASSLGAGSNEQF

size: .
V: TRBV27
D: .
J: TRBJ1-3
length: 10
CDR3: ASGQRGNTIY

size: few
V: TRBV19
D: .
J: TRBJ1-5
length: 11
CDR3: AGLDIIYQPQH

size: .
V: TRBV28
D: TRBD1
J: TRBJ1-2
length: 13
CDR3: ASSRDVQGAGGYT

size: .
V: TRBV7-9
D: .
J: TRBJ1-1
length: 12
CDR3: ASSLSTYLTEAF

size: .
V: TRBV5-1
D: .
J: TRBJ1-1
length: 11
CDR3: ASSLPGDSEAF

size: .
V: TRBV7-8
D: .
J: TRBJ1-1
length: 13
CDR3: ASSGRTGDGTEAF

size: .
V: TRBV6-4
D: TRBD1
J: TRBJ1-4
length: 14
CDR3: ASSAGTGEPNEKLF

size: .
V: TRBV9
D: TRBD2
J: TRBJ2-1
length: 14
CDR3: ASSAGLATRYNEQF

size: .
V: TRBV2
D: .
J: TRBJ2-1
length: 11
CDR3: ASSTLAGNEQF

size: .
V: TRBV5-1
D: .
J: TRBJ1-2
length: 14
CDR3: ASSPGWGGRLFGYT

size: .
V: TRBV4-1
D: .
J: TRBJ1-1
length: 15
CDR3: ASSQGDNRAMNTEAF

size: .
V: TRBV5-6
D: .
J: TRBJ2-7
length: 12
CDR3: ASSPLRQSYEQY

size: once
V: TRBV30
D: .
J: TRBJ1-2
length: 12
CDR3: AWTSRQVSYGYT

size: .
V: TRBV12-1
D: .
J: TRBJ2-5
length: 17
CDR3: ASSFETRSRDRGQETQY

size: .
V: TRBV6-1
D: TRBD2
J: TRBJ2-1
length: 10
CDR3: ASRWAGGEQF

size: .
V: TRBV5-1
D: .
J: TRBJ2-1
length: 13
CDR3: ASSTGQGGSDEQF

size: .
V: TRBV5-4
D: .
J: TRBJ2-7
length: 12
CDR3: ASSLGGGGYEQY

size: once
V: TRBV9
D: TRBD1
J: TRBJ1-4
length: 14
CDR3: ASSAHPTGGNEKLF

size: .
V: TRBV19
D: .
J: TRBJ1-1
length: 12
CDR3: ASSITASNTEAF

size: .
V: TRBV18
D: TRBD2
J: TRBJ2-1
length: 10
CDR3: ASSENRDYQF

size: few
V: TRBV9
D: TRBD1
J: TRBJ1-1
length: 11
CDR3: ASSTDRASEAF

size: .
V: TRBV10-1
D: .
J: TRBJ2-2
length: 12
CDR3: ASSEEASPGELF